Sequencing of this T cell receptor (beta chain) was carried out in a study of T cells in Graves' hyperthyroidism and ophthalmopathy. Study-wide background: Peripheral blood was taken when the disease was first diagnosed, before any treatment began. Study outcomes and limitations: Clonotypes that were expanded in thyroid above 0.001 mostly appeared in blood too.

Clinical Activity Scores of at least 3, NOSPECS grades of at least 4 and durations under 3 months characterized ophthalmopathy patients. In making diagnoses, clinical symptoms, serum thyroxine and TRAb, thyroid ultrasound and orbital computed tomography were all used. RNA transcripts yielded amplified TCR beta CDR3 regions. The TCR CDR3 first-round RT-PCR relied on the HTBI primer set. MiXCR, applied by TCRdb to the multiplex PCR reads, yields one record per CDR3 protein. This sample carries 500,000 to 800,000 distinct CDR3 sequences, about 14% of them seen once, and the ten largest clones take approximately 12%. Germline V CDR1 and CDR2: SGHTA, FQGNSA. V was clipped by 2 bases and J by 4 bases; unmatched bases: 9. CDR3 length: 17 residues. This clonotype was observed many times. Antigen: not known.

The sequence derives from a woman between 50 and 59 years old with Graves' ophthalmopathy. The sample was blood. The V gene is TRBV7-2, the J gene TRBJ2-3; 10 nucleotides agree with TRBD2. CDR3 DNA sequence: TGTGCCAGCAGCTTACCCCTCCTAGCGGGAGCTTCAGATACGCAGTATTTT. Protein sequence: CASSLPLLAGASDTQYF.